These 30 T cell receptor beta chains were sequenced from one sample in a study of shared clonotypes between healthy human individuals. Here immunoSEQ multiplex PCR was the method, and the copy in TCRdb shows in-frame clones only, minus some. In the table there are 1 million to 1.3 million clones, approximately 80% of which are singletons. The specimen sequenced was memory CD4+ T cells from PBMCs. Subset reported: CD45RA-negative fraction. These receptor sequences come from a man between 18 and 29 years old in good health. Some clones in this sample may be carry-over from other donors' samples.

This chain connects TRBV11-1 to TRBJ2-7; 8 bases agree with TRBD2. The CDR3 sequence is 15 residues long. J was trimmed by 1 base and V by 5 bases; bases with no gene match: 7. In germline, CDR1 is SGHAT, CDR2 FQDESV (reference sequence). CDR3 DNA: TGTGCCAGCAGCCCTTCGGGGGGGGGTTCCTACGAGCAGTACTTC. As protein: CASSPSGGGSYEQYF.

The chain links TRBV5-1 to TRBJ2-6; the match to TRBD1 covers 7 bases. With 4 bases clipped from V and 4 bases from J, the junction kept 11 bases outside the gene matches. The germline CDR1 and CDR2 sequences are SGHRS and YFSETQ. This CDR3 region has 17 residues. Written as DNA, the CDR3 is TGCGCCAGCAGCCCGAGGGGGCGGACAGCCGGGGCCAACGTCCTGACTTTC. Amino acids: CASSPRGRTAGANVLTF.

Details on this clone: This clone may be a read error of a much larger clone one base away. V gene TRBV5-1 combines with J gene TRBJ2-5; D gene uncertain. This CDR3 is 13 amino acids long. Germline V CDR1 and CDR2: SGHRS, YFSETQ. V gave up 0 bases and J gave up 5 bases, with 8 bases separating them. CDR3 region: CASSLDKYETQYF. The CDR3 DNA follows: TGCGCCAGCAGCTTGGATAAGTACGAGACCCAGTACTTC.

The rearrangement links TRBV7-9 to TRBJ1-4; 10 bases map to TRBD1. Germline-derived CDR1 and CDR2 are SEHNR and FQNEAQ (reference sequence). This CDR3 spans 16 amino acids. The J segment lost 3 bases and the V segment lost 5 bases, leaving 6 bases of the junction unmatched. The CDR3 DNA sequence: TGTGCCAGCAGCATAGGACAGGGGGGACCTAATGAAAAACTGTTTTTT. Translated: CASSIGQGGPNEKLFF.

The rearrangement uses TRBV4-1 and TRBJ2-7; 10 bases match TRBD1. CDR3 length: 17 residues. Germline CDR1 reads MGHRA; CDR2 reads YSYEKL. Trimming at V came to 0 bases and at J to 2 bases, leaving 7 bases not matched to a gene. The CDR3 nucleotides are TGCGCCAGCAGCCAAGATATTTGGGACAGGGGAACCTACGAGCAGTACTTC. Protein product: CASSQDIWDRGTYEQYF.

This clone has a count of ten or more. The chain is built from TRBV6-1 and TRBJ2-2; a weak D match, TRBD1 (7 bases). Germline CDR1 and CDR2: MNHNS and SASEGT. V lost 10 bases and J lost 2, with 17 bases in between. This CDR3 is 15 amino acids long. This CDR3 reads CATKGAGRNTGELFF. In nucleotides, the CDR3 is TGTGCCACCAAGGGGGCGGGGCGAAACACCGGGGAGCTGTTTTTT.

Written as DNA, the CDR3 is TGCGCCAGCAGCCCCTCTTGGGCGCCTACCTACGAGCAGTACTTC. Protein product: CASSPSWAPTYEQYF. V gene TRBV4-3 combines with J gene TRBJ2-7; D not resolved. Germline values: CDR1 LGHNA, CDR2 YSLEER. Trimming took off 4 bases at V and 2 bases at J, with 15 bases between the two ends. This CDR3 has 15 residues.

This clone was observed a handful of times. The chain uses TRBV6-1 and TRBJ2-3; TRBD1 aligns across 10 bases. The CDR3 contains 14 residues. Germline V gives CDR1 MNHNS, CDR2 SASEGT. The J segment lost 4 bases and the V segment lost 8 bases, leaving 6 bases of the junction unmatched. The CDR3 protein is CASLGQGYADTQYF. CDR3 nucleotides: TGTGCCAGCCTGGGACAGGGGTATGCAGATACGCAGTATTTT.

The genes are TRBV10-2 and TRBJ2-7; 10 bases align to TRBD2. The V gene end was trimmed by 6 bases and the J gene end by 1 base; junction bases not matched to a gene: 6. This CDR3 region has 15 residues. Per germline, CDR1 WSHSY and CDR2 SAAADI. The CDR3 nucleotides read TGCGCCAGCAGAGCTAGCGGGAGCCCTTCCTACGAGCAGTACTTC. It is translated as CASRASGSPSYEQYF.

The DNA for the CDR3 is TGTGCCAGCAGTGAAGCGCTTCGAGGACTTCAGCCCCAGCATTTT. It encodes CASSEALRGLQPQHF. The chain combines TRBV6-1 with TRBJ1-5; D call uncertain. Germline lookup yields CDR1 MNHNS and CDR2 SASEGT. V lost 0 bases to trimming and J lost 6 bases, with 12 bases between them. This CDR3 has 15 residues.

V usage is TRBV5-1 and J usage is TRBJ2-7; 9 bases agree with TRBD2. With 8 bases clipped from V and 7 bases from J, the junction kept 13 bases outside the gene matches. In germline, CDR1 is SGHRS, CDR2 YFSETQ. The CDR3 sequence is 14 residues long. The CDR3 nucleotides are TGCGCCAGAACCAAGACGCGGCGGGAGGGAGAGCAGTACTTC. It translates to CARTKTRREGEQYF. The entire variable domain, with the rest obtained from reference TRBV5-1 and TRBJ2-7, is as follows: KAGVTQTPRYLIKTRGQQVTLSCSPISGHRSVSWYQQTPGQGLQFLFEYFSETQRNKGNFPGRFSGRQFSNSRSEMNVSTLELGDSALYLCARTKTRREGEQYFGPGTRLTVT.

The rearrangement uses TRBV11-2 and TRBJ2-5, with a possible D match to TRBD1 (6 bases). The CDR3 has 16 residues. CDR1 SGHAT and CDR2 FQNNGV come from the germline V gene. Trimming removed 4 bases at V and 3 bases at J, with 18 bases between. CDR3 DNA sequence: TGTGCCAGCAGCTCCCCCCCGGGACACCGGGAAGAGACCCAGTACTTC. Protein product: CASSSPPGHREETQYF.

V is TRBV4-2 and J is TRBJ1-1; D is uncertain. CDR1 is LGHNA, CDR2 YNFKEQ, per germline. CDR3 length: 14 residues. V lost 4 bases, J lost 0 bases, and 9 bases lay in between. This CDR3 is CASSRKGLNTEAFF. As DNA, the CDR3 is TGTGCCAGCAGCCGTAAAGGATTGAACACTGAAGCTTTCTTT.

In its sample, this clone was seen once. This chain links TRBV30 with TRBJ2-1; D remains unclear. Trimming removed 4 bases at V and 7 bases at J, with 5 bases between. Germline V gene sequence: CDR1 GTSNPN, CDR2 SVGIG (reference sequence). The CDR3 extends over 10 amino acids. The CDR3 loop reads CAWKENEQFF. Here the CDR3 DNA reads TGTGCCTGGAAGGAAAATGAGCAGTTCTTC.

The chain uses TRBV6-6 and TRBJ1-4; no reliable D call. The CDR3 is made up of 14 amino acids. The germline V gene has CDR1 MNHNY and CDR2 SVGAGI (reference sequence). Trimming took off 1 base at V and 7 bases at J, with 10 bases between the two ends. CDR3 region: CASSYWGAGEKLFF. In nucleotides, the CDR3 is TGTGCCAGCAGTTACTGGGGAGCGGGTGAAAAACTGTTTTTT.

The J gene is TRBJ2-5, the V gene TRBV5-1; 8 bases align to TRBD2. V gave up 4 bases and J gave up 4 bases; unmatched junction bases: 9. Germline CDR1 SGHRS, CDR2 YFSETQ. The CDR3 totals 15 residues. The CDR3 DNA reads as TGCGCCAGCAGCCCACCTGGTGCGGGGGGAGAGACCCAGTACTTC. As protein: CASSPPGAGGETQYF.

The chain couples TRBV6-1 to TRBJ2-2; D unclear. Trimming cost V 8 bases and J 1 base, with 11 bases left between them. The CDR3 extends over 14 amino acids. CDR1 MNHNS and CDR2 SASEGT come from the germline V gene. The CDR3 DNA sequence: TGTGCCAGCCGTCCCTCGAAGAACACCGGGGAGCTGTTTTTT. This encodes CASRPSKNTGELFF.

The chain carries TRBV6-1 and TRBJ2-3; TRBD2 matches at 9 bases. Germline lookup yields CDR1 MNHNS and CDR2 SASEGT. CDR3 length: 15 amino acids. The trim removed 6 bases at V and 4 bases at J, leaving 8 bases unmatched. CDR3 residues: CASRISAGGSDTQYF. In DNA, the CDR3 is TGTGCCAGCAGGATATCGGCGGGAGGGTCAGATACGCAGTATTTT.

V gene TRBV7-8 combines with J gene TRBJ2-5; D assignment may be TRBD1 or TRBD2 (6 bases each). Trimming pared 5 bases from V and 1 base from J, leaving 14 bases between. The CDR3 is made up of 15 amino acids. Germline V gene lookup returns CDR1 SGHVS and CDR2 FQNEAQ. The CDR3 coding sequence is TGTGCCAGCAGCCAACCTGGGGGGCCCCAAGAGACCCAGTACTTC. Residues: CASSQPGGPQETQYF.

V and J are TRBV9 and TRBJ1-3, with 7 bases lining up with TRBD1. Germline V gives CDR1 SGDLS, CDR2 YYNGEE. CDR3 length equals 15 residues. Trimming took 3 bases from V and 2 from J; bases not matched to a gene: 5. Here the CDR3 DNA reads TGTGCCAGCAGCGCCCGGACAGGAACTGGAAACACCATATATTTT. Its translation: CASSARTGTGNTIYF.

This clone was counted a few times. This chain links TRBV30 with TRBJ1-5; the D is unclear. V shed 2 bases and J shed 5 bases, with 10 bases lying between them. CDR1 GTSNPN and CDR2 SVGIG come from the germline V gene (reference sequence). The CDR3 runs 13 residues. CDR3 protein: CAWSSGFDQPQHF. The CDR3 DNA sequence: TGTGCCTGGAGTTCCGGGTTTGATCAGCCCCAGCATTTT.

This clone was detected once. The chain is built from TRBV19 and TRBJ2-1, with TRBD2 identical over 8 bases. With V trimmed by 6 bases and J by 0 bases, 10 bases remained unmatched. The CDR3 has 17 amino acids. Germline CDR1 reads LNHDA; CDR2 reads SQIVND (reference sequence). CDR3 coding DNA: TGTGCCAGTAGGATACTTAGCGGGACGAGCTCCTACAATGAGCAGTTCTTC. It is translated as CASRILSGTSSYNEQFF.

This clone was picked up many times. V is TRBV11-2 and J is TRBJ2-7; D gene uncertain. Germline V gene lookup returns CDR1 SGHAT and CDR2 FQNNGV. Trimming shortened V by 0 bases and J by 2 bases, and 11 bases separated the two germline ends. The CDR3 extends over 15 amino acids. CDR3 DNA sequence: TGTGCCAGCAGCTTAGAATCGTTGGGCACCTACGAGCAGTACTTC. Encoded protein: CASSLESLGTYEQYF.

This clone came up once. V and J are TRBV28 and TRBJ2-3; 12 nucleotides match TRBD1. The CDR3 totals 16 residues. With V trimmed by 10 bases and J by 6 bases, 14 bases remained unmatched. CDR1 and CDR2 from the germline V gene are MDHEN and SYDVKM. CDR3 region: CATNSGLGQGADTQYF. The CDR3 nucleotides are TGTGCCACCAATAGTGGGCTGGGACAGGGGGCCGATACGCAGTATTTT.

The table lists this clone with a few counts. The V call is TRBV29-1, the J call TRBJ2-5, with D tentatively TRBD2 (5 bases). Trimming left V 6 bases short and J 1 base short, with 12 bases between. The germline V gene encodes CDR1 SQVTM and CDR2 ANQGSEA. The CDR3 loop spans 13 amino acids. Here the CDR3 DNA reads TGCAGCGTCGACGCCGGGATCCAAGAGACCCAGTACTTC. Protein sequence: CSVDAGIQETQYF.

V is TRBV6-5 and J is TRBJ2-7, with a tentative D call TRBD2 (5 bases). The V gene lost 6 bases and the J gene lost 0 bases, with 9 bases spanning the gap. Germline-derived CDR1 and CDR2 are MNHEY and SVGAGI. This CDR3 has 13 residues. The CDR3 loop is CASRRAGSYEQYF. The CDR3 DNA reads as TGTGCCAGCAGGAGGGCGGGCTCCTACGAGCAGTACTTC.

The chain employs TRBV29-1 and TRBJ2-3; D is undetermined. The ends were cut back, 7 bases at V and 1 base at J, with 9 bases in the middle. This CDR3 is 12 amino acids long. Germline lookup yields CDR1 SQVTM and CDR2 ANQGSEA. The chain's CDR3 is CSAAWGTDTQYF. Written as DNA, the CDR3 is TGCAGCGCTGCCTGGGGCACAGATACGCAGTATTTT.

This clone was observed once. The gene calls are TRBV6-4 and TRBJ1-5; D might be TRBD1 (5 bases). The germline V gene encodes CDR1 MRHNA and CDR2 SNTAGT. V lost 6 bases and J 4 bases, leaving 16 bases between the germline ends. This CDR3 has 15 residues. The CDR3 here is CASSPQAGRNQPQHF. CDR3 DNA: TGTGCCAGCAGCCCCCAGGCAGGGCGGAATCAGCCCCAGCATTTT.

The chain joins TRBV28 to TRBJ1-2; tentative D call: TRBD1 (6 bases). Germline CDR1 is MDHEN and CDR2 is SYDVKM. V was shortened by 6 bases and J by 7 bases, with 18 bases between the two germline ends. The CDR3 is made up of 14 amino acids. DNA of the CDR3: TGTGCCAGCAGCCCCCGGGGACATTTTGGTGGCTACACCTTC. This encodes CASSPRGHFGGYTF.

On this clone itself: The same CDR3 also results from other DNA sequences found in this sample. This chain connects TRBV18 to TRBJ2-7; TRBD1 agrees at 10 bases. CDR1 and CDR2 (germline): KGHSH, LQKENI. Unmatched junction bases numbered 4, after V lost 6 bases and J lost 2 bases. The CDR3 is 14 residues long. The CDR3 DNA sequence: TGTGCCAGCTCGCCCGGGACAGGGGCCTACGAGCAGTACTTC. Amino acids: CASSPGTGAYEQYF.